These 17 T cell receptor beta chains share one sample of origin, sequenced in a study of T cells after somatic rescue of genetic block. The table came from immunoSEQ multiplex PCR; TCRdb's copy has only in-frame clones and leaves some out. The sample lists approximately 67,000 clones, 92% occurring once. Material: peripheral blood mononuclear cells (PBMCs). The receptors were gathered from a man in his forties or fifties.

The rearrangement links TRBV4-3 to TRBJ1-2; D unclear. V gave up 3 bases and J gave up 2 bases, with 7 bases separating them. From germline, CDR1 is LGHNA and CDR2 YSLEER. CDR3 length equals 13 residues. Written as DNA, the CDR3 is TGCGCCAGCAGCCACTTAACAAACTATGGCTACACCTTC. Protein sequence: CASSHLTNYGYTF.

This chain links TRBV5-1 with TRBJ1-1; D is undetermined. Deletions cut 0 bases from V and 1 base from J, with 10 bases between. This CDR3 spans 15 amino acids. Germline V gene sequence: CDR1 SGHRS, CDR2 YFSETQ. The CDR3 nucleotides read TGCGCCAGCAGCTTGGATCGACTCACGAACACTGAAGCTTTCTTT. This codes for CASSLDRLTNTEAFF.

The J gene is TRBJ2-1, the V gene TRBV13; no clear D. CDR3 length equals 13 residues. Germline-derived CDR1 and CDR2 are PRHDT and FYEKMQ (reference sequence). Trimming took off 5 bases at V and 8 bases at J, with 13 bases between the two ends. The CDR3: CASSPPLVHEQFF. The CDR3 bases are TGTGCCAGCAGCCCGCCTCTTGTACATGAGCAGTTCTTC. Full variable domain (rest looked up from reference TRBV13 and TRBJ2-1): AAGVIQSPRHLIKEKRETATLKCYPIPRHDTVYWYQQGPGQDPQFLISFYEKMQSDKGSIPDRFSAQQFSDYHSELNMSSLELGDSALYFCASSPPLVHEQFFGPGTRLTVL.

A word on this clone: Other DNA sequences of this sample code for an identical CDR3. The rearrangement joins TRBV5-1 to TRBJ2-1; weak D call: TRBD1 (5 bases). The CDR3 has 14 residues. Trimming removed 0 bases at V and 3 bases at J, with 7 bases between. Germline V gene lookup returns CDR1 SGHRS and CDR2 YFSETQ. The CDR3 DNA reads as TGCGCCAGCAGCTTGGGTGACAGCTACAATGAGCAGTTCTTC. Its translation: CASSLGDSYNEQFF.

The V gene is TRBV6-6, the J gene TRBJ2-7; TRBD1 aligns across 7 bases. Germline assignment: CDR1 MNHNY and CDR2 SVGAGI (reference sequence). With 8 bases clipped from V and 1 base from J, the junction kept 5 bases outside the gene matches. The CDR3 runs to 13 residues. CDR3 sequence: CASARQGSYEQYF. CDR3 DNA: TGTGCCAGCGCAAGACAGGGATCCTACGAGCAGTACTTC.

The rearrangement uses TRBV7-9 and TRBJ2-4; D remains ambiguous. This CDR3 comprises 14 residues. The V end was cut by 1 base, the J end by 8 bases, with 12 bases between. Per the germline V gene, CDR1 is SEHNR and CDR2 is FQNEAQ (reference sequence). The CDR3 sequence: CASSLVGGVDIQYF. For the CDR3, the DNA is TGTGCCAGCAGCTTAGTAGGTGGGGTAGACATTCAGTACTTC.

The chain uses TRBV5-1 and TRBJ1-6; 9 positions match TRBD1. The germline V gene encodes CDR1 SGHRS and CDR2 YFSETQ. The CDR3 spans 18 residues. After removal of 6 bases from V and 0 bases from J, the junction contained 10 bases not matched to a gene. In DNA form, the CDR3 reads TGCGCCAGCAACCCGGGACAGGGAAGGAGCTCCTATAATTCACCCCTCCACTTT. Its translation is CASNPGQGRSSYNSPLHF.

This chain's CDR3 is CASSGQNQGKLFF. DNA for the CDR3: TGTGCCAGCAGTGGACAAAACCAGGGAAAACTGTTTTTT. The genes are TRBV6-5 and TRBJ1-4; TRBD1 is a possible D gene (5 bases). CDR3 size: 13 residues. V lost 5 bases to trimming and J lost 10 bases, with 14 bases between them. CDR1 MNHEY and CDR2 SVGAGI come from the germline V gene.

The chain couples TRBV21-1 to TRBJ2-5. TRBV21-1 is a listed pseudogene. The CDR3 has 14 amino acids. The CDR3 DNA reads as TGTGCCAGCAATCCGGGACCCGGTTTAGAGACCCAGTACTTC. Translated, it gives CASNPGPGLETQYF.

The CDR3, as DNA: TGCGCCAGCAGTGAGAAGCCAGGGGCAGAGACCCAGTACTTC. Its translation is CASSEKPGAETQYF. This sequence joins TRBV10-1 and TRBJ2-5; D perhaps matches TRBD1 (6 bases). Germline V CDR1 and CDR2: WNHNN, SYGVQD (reference sequence). The CDR3 spans 14 residues. Deletions cut 2 bases from V and 4 bases from J, with 11 bases between.

The gene calls are TRBV28 and TRBJ2-7; D remains ambiguous. The germline CDR1 and CDR2 sequences are MDHEN and SYDVKM. The CDR3 spans 14 residues. V lost 6 bases and J lost 0, with 12 bases in between. The CDR3 is CASSLSPSSYEQYF. The DNA for the CDR3 is TGTGCCAGCAGCTTGTCCCCGAGCTCCTACGAGCAGTACTTC.

The chain recombines TRBV28 with TRBJ2-7; 9 bases are a match to TRBD1. The CDR3 is 16 amino acids. Losses at the gene ends were 7 bases for V and 0 bases for J; bases not matched to a gene: 10. The germline gives CDR1 MDHEN, CDR2 SYDVKM. The CDR3 loop reads CASTPRGTGTSYEQYF. The DNA for the CDR3 is TGTGCCAGCACCCCGAGGGGGACAGGGACCTCCTACGAGCAGTACTTC.

The chain carries TRBV18 and TRBJ2-1, with unresolved D. This CDR3 comprises 14 residues. Trimming took 6 bases from V and 0 from J, leaving 9 bases between them. Germline V gene data show CDR1 as KGHSH and CDR2 as LQKENI. CDR3 nucleotides: TGTGCCAGCTCGGAGATGAGCTCCTACAATGAGCAGTTCTTC. Protein: CASSEMSSYNEQFF.

DNA for the CDR3: TGCAGCGTCGACGACGAGCAGTACTTC. Translating it yields CSVDDEQYF. V is TRBV29-1 and J is TRBJ2-7; D gene uncertain. CDR1 and CDR2 (germline): SQVTM, ANQGSEA. The V end was cut by 6 bases, the J end by 5 bases, with 5 bases between. This CDR3 is 9 amino acids long.

DNA for the CDR3: TGTGCCAGCAGCTTGGATTCGGGCAGGGAAGAGACCCAGTACTTC. Translation gives CASSLDSGREETQYF. The rearrangement joins TRBV5-5 to TRBJ2-5, with a tentative D call TRBD1 (5 bases). The CDR3 is made up of 15 amino acids. Germline V CDR1 and CDR2: SGHKS, YYEKEE (reference sequence). Trimming left V 0 bases short and J 3 bases short, with 12 bases between. The variable domain in full, with the rest retrieved from reference TRBV5-5 and TRBJ2-5, is DAGVTQSPTHLIKTRGQQVTLRCSPISGHKSVSWYQQVLGQGPQFIFQYYEKEERGRGNFPDRFSARQFPNYSSELNVNALLLGDSALYLCASSLDSGREETQYFGPGTRLLVL.

The rearrangement links TRBV28 to TRBJ2-3, with 10 positions matching TRBD2. Germline V gene sequence: CDR1 MDHEN, CDR2 SYDVKM. This CDR3 has 16 amino acids. With V trimmed by 6 bases and J by 1 base, 7 bases remained unmatched. The CDR3 protein is CASSYTSGRGTDTQYF. The CDR3 bases are TGTGCCAGCAGCTACACCAGCGGGAGGGGCACAGATACGCAGTATTTT.

The gene calls are TRBV7-3 and TRBJ2-5; D ambiguous. Germline V gene data show CDR1 as SGHTA and CDR2 as FQGTGA. Trimming pared 2 bases from V and 3 bases from J, leaving 7 bases between. The CDR3 sequence is 13 residues long. CDR3 amino acids: CASSLAFEETQYF. The CDR3 DNA reads as TGTGCCAGCAGCTTAGCGTTTGAAGAGACCCAGTACTTC.